This T cell receptor (beta chain) was recovered during a study of T cell clones after liver transplantation. This CDR3 comprises 14 residues. V lost 7 bases, J lost 5 bases, and 8 bases stayed unmatched. Germline V CDR1 and CDR2: MNHEY, SMNVEV (reference sequence). This clone came up a few times. This table comes from immunoSEQ multiplex PCR, and its TCRdb copy is limited to in-frame clones, with some not included. The sample contains fewer than 65,000 clones, 60% to 75% of which appear only once. V is TRBV27 and J is TRBJ1-1, with 9 bases matching TRBD1. The sample consisted of CD4+ T cells from blood, taken at the 22-month timepoint. The TCR was taken from a human patient who received a liver transplant. The graft donor may have contributed some T cells. This CDR3 is CASTRTGVATEAFF. Here the CDR3 DNA reads TGTGCCAGCACCCGGACAGGGGTGGCTACTGAAGCTTTCTTT.